The T cell receptor (beta chain) described here comes from a study of blood T cell repertoires in COVID-19. Study-level background: The United States, Italy and Spain were the sources of the acute and convalescent COVID-19 samples. Sample material is recorded as cDNA or gDNA derived from T cells, B-cell-depleted T cells, or PBMCs.

From germline, CDR1 is LGHDT and CDR2 YNNKEL (reference sequence). The V and J ends lost 3 bases and 4 bases, in that order; junction bases with no gene match: 6. This CDR3 contains 16 residues. Authors' analysis steps: Reference gene primer amplification gave nucleated cell count estimates. TCRdb keeps only in-frame clones here, not all; method: immunoSEQ multiplex PCR. Clonal size and the V and J genes are those of that table, whereas D and trimming came from the DNA. The table has around 230,000 clones, 87% seen once. The V call is TRBV3-1 (or the pseudogene TRBV3-2), the J call TRBJ1-2; 12 nucleotides match TRBD1. This clonotype was sampled from a man aged 55 to 70 who had recovered from COVID-19. Sequencing input: peripheral blood. Here the CDR3 DNA reads TGTGCCAGCAGCCACTGGGGACAGGGGGCTGTCTATGGCTACACCTTC. Its protein product is CASSHWGQGAVYGYTF.